This record concerns one T cell receptor beta chain sequence. Its antigen is unidentified. The CDR3 sequence is 14 residues long. Trimming cost V 3 bases and J 0 bases, with 9 bases left between them. Germline CDR1 and CDR2: WSHSY and SAAADI. Generated by immunoSEQ multiplex PCR, the TCRdb table keeps only in-frame clones and is missing some. The table has 200,000 or so clones, about 86% seen once; the top ten hold approximately 7.7%. The source of the sample is a study of T cell responses to AZD1222 COVID-19 vaccine. Study-level results: Only five to seven AZD1222 recipients tested seropositive at baseline.

Sequences were derived from peripheral blood, sampled on day 0 of AZD1222 vaccination. This receptor was taken from an adult in good health. The chain couples TRBV10-2 to TRBJ2-7; no definite D call. The CDR3 coding sequence is TGCGCCAGCAGTGATTTGGTGAGCTCCTACGAGCAGTACTTC. Its translation: CASSDLVSSYEQYF.